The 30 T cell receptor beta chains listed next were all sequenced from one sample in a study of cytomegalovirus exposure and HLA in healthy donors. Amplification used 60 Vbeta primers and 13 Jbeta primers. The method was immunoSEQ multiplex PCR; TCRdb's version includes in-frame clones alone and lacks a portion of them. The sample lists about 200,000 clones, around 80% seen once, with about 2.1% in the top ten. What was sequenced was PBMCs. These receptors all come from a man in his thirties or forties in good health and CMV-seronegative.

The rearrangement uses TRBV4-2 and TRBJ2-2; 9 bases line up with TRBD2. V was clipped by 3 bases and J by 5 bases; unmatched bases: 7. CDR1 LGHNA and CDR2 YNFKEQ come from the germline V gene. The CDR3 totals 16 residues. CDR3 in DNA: TGTGCCAGCAGCCAGACAAGCGGGAGGCCAACCGGGGAGCTGTTTTTT. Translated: CASSQTSGRPTGELFF.

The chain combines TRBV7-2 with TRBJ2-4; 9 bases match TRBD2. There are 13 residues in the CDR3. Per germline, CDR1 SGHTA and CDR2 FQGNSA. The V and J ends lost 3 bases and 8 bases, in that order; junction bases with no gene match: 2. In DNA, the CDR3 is TGTGCCAGCAGCTTTAGCGGGAGAGACATTCAGTACTTC. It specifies CASSFSGRDIQYF.

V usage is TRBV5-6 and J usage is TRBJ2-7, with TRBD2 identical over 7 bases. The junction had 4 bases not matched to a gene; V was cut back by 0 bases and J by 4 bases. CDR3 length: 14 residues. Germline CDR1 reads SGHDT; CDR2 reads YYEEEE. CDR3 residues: CASSLGLASYEQYF. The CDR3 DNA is TGTGCCAGCAGCTTGGGACTAGCTTCATACGAGCAGTACTTC.

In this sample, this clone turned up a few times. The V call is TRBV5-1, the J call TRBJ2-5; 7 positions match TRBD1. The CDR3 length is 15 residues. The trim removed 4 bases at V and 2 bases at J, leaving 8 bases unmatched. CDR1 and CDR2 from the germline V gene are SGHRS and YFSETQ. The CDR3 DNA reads TGCGCCAGCAGCACCCTGGGACAGATACAAGAGACCCAGTACTTC. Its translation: CASSTLGQIQETQYF.

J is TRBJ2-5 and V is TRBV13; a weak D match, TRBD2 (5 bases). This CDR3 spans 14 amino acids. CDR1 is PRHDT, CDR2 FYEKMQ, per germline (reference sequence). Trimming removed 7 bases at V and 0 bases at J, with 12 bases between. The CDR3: CASTSLGDQETQYF. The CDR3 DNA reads TGTGCCAGCACTAGCCTGGGCGACCAAGAGACCCAGTACTTC.

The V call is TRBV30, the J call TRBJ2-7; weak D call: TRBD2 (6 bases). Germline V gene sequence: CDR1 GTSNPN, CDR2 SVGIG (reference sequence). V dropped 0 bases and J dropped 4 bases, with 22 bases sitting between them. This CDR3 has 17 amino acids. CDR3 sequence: CAWSVRRGEVIRYEQYF. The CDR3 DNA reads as TGTGCCTGGAGTGTACGGCGGGGTGAAGTAATACGGTACGAGCAGTACTTC.

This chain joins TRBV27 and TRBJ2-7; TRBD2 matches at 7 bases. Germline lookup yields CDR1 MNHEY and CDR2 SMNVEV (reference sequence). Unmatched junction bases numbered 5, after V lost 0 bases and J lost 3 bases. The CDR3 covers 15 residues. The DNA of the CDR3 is TGTGCCAGCAGTTTATCAGGGGCTAGCGGCTACGAGCAGTACTTC. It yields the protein CASSLSGASGYEQYF.

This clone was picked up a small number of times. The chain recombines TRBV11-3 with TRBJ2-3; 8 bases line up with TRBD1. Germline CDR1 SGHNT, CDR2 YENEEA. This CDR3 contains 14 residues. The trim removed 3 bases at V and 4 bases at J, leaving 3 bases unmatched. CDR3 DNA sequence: TGTGCCAGCAGCTTGGACAGGGCCGCAGATACGCAGTATTTT. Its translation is CASSLDRAADTQYF.

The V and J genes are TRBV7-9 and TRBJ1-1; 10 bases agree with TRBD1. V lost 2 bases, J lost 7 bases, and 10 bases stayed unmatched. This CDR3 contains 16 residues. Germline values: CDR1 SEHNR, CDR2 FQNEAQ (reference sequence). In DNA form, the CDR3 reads TGTGCCAGCAGCTTACTAGCGACAGGGGGCGCAGGTGAAGCTTTCTTT. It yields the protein CASSLLATGGAGEAFF.

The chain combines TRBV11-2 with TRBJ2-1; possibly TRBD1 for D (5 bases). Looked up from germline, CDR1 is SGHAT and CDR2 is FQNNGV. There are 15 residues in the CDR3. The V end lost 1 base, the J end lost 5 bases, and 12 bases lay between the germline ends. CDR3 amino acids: CASSLGTRAHNEQFF. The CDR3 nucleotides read TGTGCCAGCAGCTTAGGGACACGAGCGCACAATGAGCAGTTCTTC.

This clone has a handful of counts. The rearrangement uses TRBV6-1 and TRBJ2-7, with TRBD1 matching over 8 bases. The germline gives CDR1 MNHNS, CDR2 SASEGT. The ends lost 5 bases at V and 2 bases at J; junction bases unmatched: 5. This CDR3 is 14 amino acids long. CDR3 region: CASSMAGGPYEQYF. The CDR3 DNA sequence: TGTGCCAGCAGTATGGCAGGGGGCCCCTACGAGCAGTACTTC.

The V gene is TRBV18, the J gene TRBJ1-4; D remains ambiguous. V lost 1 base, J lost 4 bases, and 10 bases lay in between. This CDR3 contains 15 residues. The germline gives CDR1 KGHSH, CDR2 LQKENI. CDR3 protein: CASSPLSGDNEKLFF. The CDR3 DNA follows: TGTGCCAGCTCACCACTATCGGGAGATAATGAAAAACTGTTTTTT.

The CDR3 loop is CATRERSTYEQYF. CDR3 DNA: TGTGCCACCCGCGAAAGGAGTACCTACGAGCAGTACTTC. V and J are TRBV28 and TRBJ2-7; D is unresolved. Germline-derived CDR1 and CDR2 are MDHEN and SYDVKM. V shed 10 bases and J shed 2 bases, with 15 bases lying between them. This CDR3 spans 13 amino acids.

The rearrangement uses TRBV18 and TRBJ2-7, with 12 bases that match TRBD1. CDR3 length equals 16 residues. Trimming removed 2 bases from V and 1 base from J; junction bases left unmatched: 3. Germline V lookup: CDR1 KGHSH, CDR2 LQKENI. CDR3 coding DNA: TGTGCCAGCTCACCATTGGGACAGGGGGCTTCCTACGAGCAGTACTTC. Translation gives CASSPLGQGASYEQYF.

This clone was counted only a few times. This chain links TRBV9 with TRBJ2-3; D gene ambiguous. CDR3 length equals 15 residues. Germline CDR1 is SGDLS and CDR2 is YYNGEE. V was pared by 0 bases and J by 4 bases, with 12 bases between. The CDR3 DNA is TGTGCCAGCAGCGTAGGCGGCCGAGAGGCAGATACGCAGTATTTT. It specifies CASSVGGREADTQYF.

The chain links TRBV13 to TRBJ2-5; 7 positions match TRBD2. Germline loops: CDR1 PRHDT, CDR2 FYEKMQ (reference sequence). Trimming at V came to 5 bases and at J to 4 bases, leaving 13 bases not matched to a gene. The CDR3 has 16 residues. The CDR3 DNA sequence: TGTGCCAGCAGCAACCCGGGACTCACGGGAGGAGAGACCCAGTACTTC. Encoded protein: CASSNPGLTGGETQYF.

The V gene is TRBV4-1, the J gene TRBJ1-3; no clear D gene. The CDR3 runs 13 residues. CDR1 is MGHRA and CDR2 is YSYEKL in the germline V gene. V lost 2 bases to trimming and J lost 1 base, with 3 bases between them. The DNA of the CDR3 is TGCGCCAGCAGCCAACGGTCTGGAAACACCATATATTTT. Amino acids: CASSQRSGNTIYF.

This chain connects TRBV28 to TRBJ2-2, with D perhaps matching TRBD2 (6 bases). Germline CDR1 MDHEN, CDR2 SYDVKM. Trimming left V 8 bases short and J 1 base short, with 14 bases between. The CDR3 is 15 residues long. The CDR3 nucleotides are TGTGCCAGCCGAGGGCTAGCGCAGAACACCGGGGAGCTGTTTTTT. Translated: CASRGLAQNTGELFF.

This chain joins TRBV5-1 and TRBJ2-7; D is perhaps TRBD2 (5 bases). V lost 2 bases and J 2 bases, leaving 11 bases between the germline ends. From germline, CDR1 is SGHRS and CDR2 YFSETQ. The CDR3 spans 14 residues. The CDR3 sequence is CASSFAGPTYEQYF. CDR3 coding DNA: TGCGCCAGCAGCTTTGCGGGCCCGACCTACGAGCAGTACTTC.

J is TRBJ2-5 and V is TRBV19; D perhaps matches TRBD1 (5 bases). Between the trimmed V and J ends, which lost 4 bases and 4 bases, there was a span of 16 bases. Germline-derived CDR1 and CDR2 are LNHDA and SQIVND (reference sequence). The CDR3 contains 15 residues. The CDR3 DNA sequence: TGTGCCAGTAGTAAAGTGCAGCAGGGTTTAGAGACCCAGTACTTC. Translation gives CASSKVQQGLETQYF.

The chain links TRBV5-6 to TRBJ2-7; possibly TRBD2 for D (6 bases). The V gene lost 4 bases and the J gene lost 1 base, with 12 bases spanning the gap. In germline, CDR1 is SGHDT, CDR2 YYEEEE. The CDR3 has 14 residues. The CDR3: CASSRDGSSYEQYF. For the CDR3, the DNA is TGTGCCAGCAGCCGAGACGGGAGTTCCTACGAGCAGTACTTC.

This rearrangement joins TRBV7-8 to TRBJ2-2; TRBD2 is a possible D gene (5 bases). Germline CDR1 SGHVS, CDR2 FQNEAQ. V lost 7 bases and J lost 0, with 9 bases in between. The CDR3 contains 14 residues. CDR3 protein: CASTRRSNTGELFF. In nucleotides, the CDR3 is TGTGCCAGCACCAGGAGGTCGAACACCGGGGAGCTGTTTTTT.

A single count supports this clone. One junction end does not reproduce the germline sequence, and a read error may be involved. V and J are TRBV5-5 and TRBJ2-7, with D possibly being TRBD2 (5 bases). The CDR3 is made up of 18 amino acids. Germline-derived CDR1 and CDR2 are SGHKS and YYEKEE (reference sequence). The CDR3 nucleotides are TGTGCCAGCAGCTTTATGACCTCCCCGATTAGCGCCGTCTACGAGCAATACTTC. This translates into CASSFMTSPISAVYEQYF.

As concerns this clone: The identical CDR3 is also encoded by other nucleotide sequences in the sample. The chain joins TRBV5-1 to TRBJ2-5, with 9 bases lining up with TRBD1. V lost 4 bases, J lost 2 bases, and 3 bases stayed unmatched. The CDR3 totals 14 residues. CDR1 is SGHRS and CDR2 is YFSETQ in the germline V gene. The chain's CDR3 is CASSPGTGQETQYF. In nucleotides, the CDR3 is TGCGCCAGCAGCCCGGGGACAGGGCAAGAGACCCAGTACTTC.

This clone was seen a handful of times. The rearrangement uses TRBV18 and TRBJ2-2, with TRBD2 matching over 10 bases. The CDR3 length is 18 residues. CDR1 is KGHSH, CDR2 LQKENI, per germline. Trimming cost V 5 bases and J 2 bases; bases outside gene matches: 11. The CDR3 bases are TGTGCCAGCTCATCTCTGGTATGGACTAGCGGCAACACCGGGGAGCTGTTTTTT. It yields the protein CASSSLVWTSGNTGELFF.

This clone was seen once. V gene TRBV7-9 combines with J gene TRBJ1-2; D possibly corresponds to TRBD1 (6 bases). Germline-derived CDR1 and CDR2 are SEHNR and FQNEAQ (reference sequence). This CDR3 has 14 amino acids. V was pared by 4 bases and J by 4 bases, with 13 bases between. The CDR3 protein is CASSSRQATYGYTF. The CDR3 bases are TGTGCCAGCAGCTCCAGACAGGCGACCTATGGCTACACCTTC.

CDR3 protein: CASSLGAGTEAFF. The DNA of the CDR3 is TGTGCCAGCAGCTTAGGGGCAGGCACTGAAGCTTTCTTT. V gene TRBV7-3 combines with J gene TRBJ1-1; D possibly corresponds to TRBD1 (5 bases). Germline assignment: CDR1 SGHTA and CDR2 FQGTGA. V dropped 2 bases and J dropped 4 bases, with 8 bases sitting between them. The CDR3 contains 13 residues. The whole variable domain, remainder taken from reference TRBV7-3 and TRBJ1-1, is GAGVSQTPSNKVTEKGKYVELRCDPISGHTALYWYRQSLGQGPEFLIYFQGTGAADDSGLPNDRFFAVRPEGSVSTLKIQRTERGDSAVYLCASSLGAGTEAFFGQGTRLTVV.

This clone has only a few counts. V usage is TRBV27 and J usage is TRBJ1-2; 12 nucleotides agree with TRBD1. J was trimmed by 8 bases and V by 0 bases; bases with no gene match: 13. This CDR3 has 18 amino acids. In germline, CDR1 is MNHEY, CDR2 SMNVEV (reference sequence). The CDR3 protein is CASSLSLRLGQGAQGYTF. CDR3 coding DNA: TGTGCCAGCAGTTTATCTTTGAGGTTGGGACAGGGGGCTCAAGGCTACACCTTC.

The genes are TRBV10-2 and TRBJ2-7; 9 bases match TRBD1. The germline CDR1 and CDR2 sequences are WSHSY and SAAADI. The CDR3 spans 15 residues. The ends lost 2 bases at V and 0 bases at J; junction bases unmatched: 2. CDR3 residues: CASSEVGQGSYEQYF. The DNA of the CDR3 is TGCGCCAGCAGTGAGGTGGGACAGGGCTCCTACGAGCAGTACTTC.

In nucleotides, the CDR3 is TGTGCCAGCAGTCTTTACCGGGACACCGGAAACACCATATATTTT. It translates to CASSLYRDTGNTIYF. The chain joins TRBV2 to TRBJ1-3, with TRBD1 as a possible D gene (6 bases). The CDR3 extends over 15 amino acids. Germline loops: CDR1 SNHLY, CDR2 FYNNEI. Trimming cost V 5 bases and J 4 bases, with 15 bases left between them.